This TCR beta chain was retrieved from a study of T cell repertoires in cytomegalovirus infection. Study summary: CMV infection plus the matching HLA type was flagged by public TCR beta signatures.

About this clonotype itself: Antigen specificity is unknown.

Overall study results and limits: Cumulative public TCR beta family frequency identified carriers of CMV plus the relevant HLA.

Germline V lookup: CDR1 SGHVT, CDR2 SQSDAQ. Germline trimming cut 5 bases from V and 2 bases from J; bases unmatched to any gene: 12. The length of the CDR3 is 17 residues. TCRdb reprocessed the reads with MiXCR, giving one entry per CDR3 protein. The sample shows approximately 270,000 distinct CDR3 sequences, 22% of them seen only once. This chain joins TRBV7-4 and TRBJ1-3; 7 positions agree with TRBD1. The sequence came from a human donor in good health (CMV status not recorded). Some clones in this sample may be carry-over from other donors' samples. The specimen comprised cultured PBMCs, sampled from culture after CMV antigen stimulation. The CDR3, as DNA: TGTGCCAGCAGCACGAGACAGGGCATACCTCCTGGAAACACCATATATTTT. This codes for CASSTRQGIPPGNTIYF.